This TCR beta chain emerged from a study of blood T cell repertoires in COVID-19. TCRdb keeps only in-frame clones here, not all; method: immunoSEQ multiplex PCR. The sample lists roughly 120,000 clones; around 90% were seen once. Germline V gives CDR1 SGHRS, CDR2 YFSETQ. The CDR3 length is 17 residues. V trimming: 1 base; J trimming: 0 bases; junction bases outside the gene matches: 6. V and J are TRBV5-1 and TRBJ1-3, with 8 bases matching TRBD1. The receptor was isolated from a woman in her forties or fifties with active or convalescent COVID-19. Sequenced: peripheral blood. This CDR3 reads CASSLSGTGASGNTIYF. The CDR3, as DNA: TGCGCCAGCAGCTTGAGTGGGACAGGAGCCTCTGGAAACACCATATATTTT.